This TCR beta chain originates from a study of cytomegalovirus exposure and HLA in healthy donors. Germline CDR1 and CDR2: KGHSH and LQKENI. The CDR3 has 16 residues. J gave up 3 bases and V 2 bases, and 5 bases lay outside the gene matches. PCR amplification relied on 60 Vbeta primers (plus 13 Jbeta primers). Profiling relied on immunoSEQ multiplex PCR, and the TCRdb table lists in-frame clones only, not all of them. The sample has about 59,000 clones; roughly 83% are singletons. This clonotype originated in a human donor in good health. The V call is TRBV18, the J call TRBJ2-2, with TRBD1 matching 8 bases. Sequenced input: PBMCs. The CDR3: CASSPGTGGDTGELFF. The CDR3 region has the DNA TGTGCCAGCTCACCAGGGACAGGCGGTGACACCGGGGAGCTGTTTTTT.